This entry concerns a single T cell receptor beta chain. The antigen is not known. This sample was included in a study of Ad26.COV2.S vaccination and SARS-CoV-2 variants. Study-wide background: Trial arm assignment for the donor was COV1001 Ad26.COV2.S. Findings and caveats of the study: The placebo group had lower spike-specific TCR breadth than the vaccine recipients did. Assessments of TCR breadth and depth may have underestimated the total T cell responses. Post-vaccination breadth of spike-specific CD8+ and CD4+ T cell responses was reportedly substantial.

Treatment meaning: some 19 received Ad26.COV2.S at low or high dose, single or two shots; about 5 received placebo; per-sample allocation not given. All samples were drawn on day 63, counting from the first vaccine or placebo injection. TCRdb keeps only in-frame clones here, not all; method: immunoSEQ multiplex PCR. This repertoire shows about 680,000 clones, roughly nine tenths found once; its top ten account for 1.5%. The sample consisted of peripheral blood, taken in a trial of Ad26.COV2.S vaccine versus placebo. This clonotype was obtained from a person aged 18-60 years who received the Ad26.COV2.S COVID-19 vaccine or a placebo.

Here the CDR3 reads CATSRDRGPNSPLHF. The CDR3 coding sequence is TGTGCCACCAGCAGAGATAGAGGACCAAATTCACCCCTCCACTTT. The rearrangement joins TRBV15 to TRBJ1-6, with D unclear. With 0 bases removed from V and 7 bases from J, the gap between germline ends came to 10 bases. The CDR3 runs to 15 residues. Per the germline V gene, CDR1 is LNHNV and CDR2 is YYDKDF (reference sequence).